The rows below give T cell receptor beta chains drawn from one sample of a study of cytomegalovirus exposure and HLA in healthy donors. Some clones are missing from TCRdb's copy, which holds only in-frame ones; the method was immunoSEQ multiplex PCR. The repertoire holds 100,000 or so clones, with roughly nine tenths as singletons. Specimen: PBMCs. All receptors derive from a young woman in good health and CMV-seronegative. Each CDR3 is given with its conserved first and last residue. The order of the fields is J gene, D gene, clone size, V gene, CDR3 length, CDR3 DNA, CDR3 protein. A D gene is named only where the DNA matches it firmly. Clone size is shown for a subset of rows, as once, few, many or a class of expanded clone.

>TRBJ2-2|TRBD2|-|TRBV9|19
TGTGCCAGCAGCCCCAAGAGCCGACTAGCGGGAGTACACACCGGGGAGCTGTTTTTT
CASSPKSRLAGVHTGELFF
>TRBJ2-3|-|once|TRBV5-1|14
TGCGCCAGCAGCTTGGATAGCGACACAGATACGCAGTATTTT
CASSLDSDTDTQYF
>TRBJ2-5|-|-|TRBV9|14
TGTGCCAGCAGCACGCACTCCTCCCAAGAGACCCAGTACTTC
CASSTHSSQETQYF
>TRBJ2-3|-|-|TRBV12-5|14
TGTGCTAGTGGTTTAGGCAGGGATGAAGATACGCAGTATTTT
CASGLGRDEDTQYF
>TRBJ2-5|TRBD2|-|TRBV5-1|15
TGCGCCAGCAGACCTGGACTAGAGGGAACAGAGACCCAGTACTTC
CASRPGLEGTETQYF
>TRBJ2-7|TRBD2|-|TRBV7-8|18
TGTGCCAGCAGCTTAGGGGTTAGGGTTAGCGGGGGGGCCTACGAGCAGTACTTC
CASSLGVRVSGGAYEQYF
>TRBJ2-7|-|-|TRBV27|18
TGTGCCAGCAGCATGCTGGGGGTGCCGGGCCCTGGGACTTACGAGCAGTACTTC
CASSMLGVPGPGTYEQYF
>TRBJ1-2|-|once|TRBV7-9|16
TGTGCCAGCAGCCCCACCCCGGGCAGGGGCGACTATGGCTACACCTTC
CASSPTPGRGDYGYTF
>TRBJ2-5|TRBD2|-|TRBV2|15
TGTGCCAGCAGTGGGCTGACTAGCGGTTCGCGGACCCAGTACTTC
CASSGLTSGSRTQYF
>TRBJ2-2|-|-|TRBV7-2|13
TGTGCCAGCAGCTCTAGAAGGGGCGGGGAGCTGTTTTTT
CASSSRRGGELFF
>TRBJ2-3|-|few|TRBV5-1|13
TGCGCCAGCAGCTTGGCATCCACAGATACGCAGTATTTT
CASSLASTDTQYF
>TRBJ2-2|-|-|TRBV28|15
TGTGCCAGCAGTCCCCGGAGGCCTAGTACGAGGGAGCTGTTTTTT
CASSPRRPSTRELFF
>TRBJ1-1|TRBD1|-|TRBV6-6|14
TGTGCCAGCAGTTACGACAGGGGAGGTCCTGAAGCTTTCTTT
CASSYDRGGPEAFF
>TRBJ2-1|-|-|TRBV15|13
TGTGCCACCAGCCATAGCCCTTGGAATGAGCAGTTCTTC
CATSHSPWNEQFF
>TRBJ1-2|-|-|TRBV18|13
TGTGCCAGCTCACCACGGGACAAAGGTGGCTACACCTTC
CASSPRDKGGYTF
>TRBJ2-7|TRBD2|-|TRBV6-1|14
TGTGCCAGCAGTGCAGTAGCGGGGGGGCACGAGCAGTACTTC
CASSAVAGGHEQYF
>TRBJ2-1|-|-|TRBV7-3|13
TGTGCCAGCAGCTTAACTCCCGGACGGGGAATGGTCTTC
CASSLTPGRGMVF
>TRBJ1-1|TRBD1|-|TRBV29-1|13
TGCAGCGCTCGACAGGGGAGGGACACTGAAGCTTTCTTT
CSARQGRDTEAFF
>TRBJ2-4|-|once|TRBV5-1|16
TGCGCCAGCAGCTCGGGGGATATCTTAGCCAAAAACATTCAGTACTTC
CASSSGDILAKNIQYF